This TCR beta chain was profiled in a study of cytomegalovirus exposure and HLA in healthy donors. Across the study: As an earlier analysis found, 150 million to 200 million T cells yielded fewer than 130 million unique TCR beta sequences.

Germline V gene lookup returns CDR1 MNHEY and CDR2 SVGAGI. V was clipped by 0 bases and J by 1 base; unmatched bases: 0. The CDR3 extends over 15 amino acids. Findings and limits, study-wide: Later analysis identified a missense DCLRE1C variant that was linked to TCR beta V- and J-gene trimming.

Concerning this clone: Its specificity is unknown. Within the sample, other DNA sequences also encode this same CDR3.

Primers for the PCR totalled 60 Vbeta and 13 Jbeta. Clones were sequenced by immunoSEQ multiplex PCR, and TCRdb holds only the in-frame ones, with some missing. The table includes tens of thousands of clones, over 60% detected once. This chain joins TRBV6-5 and TRBJ2-5; 9 bases map to TRBD2. This sequence was found in a male donor in good health and CMV-seronegative. Input material: PBMCs. The CDR3: CASSYSTSGQETQYF. The CDR3 bases are TGTGCCAGCAGTTACTCGACTAGCGGCCAAGAGACCCAGTACTTC.